A selection of T cell receptor beta chains follows, all from one sample in a study of CD8 T cells in Susac syndrome. TCRdb ran MiXCR on the immunoSEQ multiplex PCR reads and lists one entry per CDR3 protein. The sample contains 40,000 to 55,000 distinct CDR3 sequences, 80% to 95% of which appear only once. The sample taken for sequencing was CD8+ T cells from PBMCs. Every receptor here comes from a human donor in good health. CDR3s include the opening cysteine and the closing phenylalanine or tryptophan. Each record gives: clone size, J gene, D gene, V gene, CDR3 protein, CDR3 DNA. A D gene is named only where the DNA matches it firmly. Only some rows state a clone size, as once, few, many or a class for expanded clones.

clone size: -; J gene: TRBJ2-7; D gene: TRBD2; V gene: TRBV27; CDR3 protein: CASSLGLAVAYEQYF; CDR3 DNA: TGTGCCAGCAGCCTGGGACTAGCGGTTGCCTACGAGCAGTACTTC
clone size: -; J gene: TRBJ1-1; D gene: -; V gene: TRBV19; CDR3 protein: CASSMIGVTEAFF; CDR3 DNA: TGTGCCAGTAGTATGATCGGGGTTACTGAAGCTTTCTTT
clone size: -; J gene: TRBJ2-7; D gene: TRBD1; V gene: TRBV10-3; CDR3 protein: CAISVKGAPREQYF; CDR3 DNA: TGTGCCATCAGTGTGAAGGGGGCGCCGAGGGAGCAGTACTTC
clone size: -; J gene: TRBJ1-1; D gene: -; V gene: TRBV9; CDR3 protein: CASGYYNTEAFF; CDR3 DNA: TGTGCCAGCGGTTATTATAACACTGAAGCTTTCTTT
clone size: -; J gene: TRBJ2-5; D gene: TRBD2; V gene: TRBV5-4; CDR3 protein: CASSLDLGLAGGQETQYF; CDR3 DNA: TGTGCCAGCAGCTTGGACCTAGGACTAGCGGGGGGACAAGAGACCCAGTACTTC
clone size: -; J gene: TRBJ2-7; D gene: -; V gene: TRBV4-3; CDR3 protein: CASSQDKSFSEQYF; CDR3 DNA: TGCGCCAGCAGCCAAGATAAAAGTTTTTCCGAGCAGTACTTC
clone size: -; J gene: TRBJ2-1; D gene: TRBD2; V gene: TRBV19; CDR3 protein: CASSLGWLAGTRRNNEQFF; CDR3 DNA: TGTGCCAGTAGTTTGGGGTGGCTAGCGGGAACCCGACGTAACAATGAGCAGTTCTTC
clone size: once; J gene: TRBJ2-7; D gene: TRBD1; V gene: TRBV5-1; CDR3 protein: CASSSTGAYEQYF; CDR3 DNA: TGCGCCAGCAGCTCGACAGGGGCCTACGAGCAGTACTTC
clone size: -; J gene: TRBJ2-2; D gene: -; V gene: TRBV7-2; CDR3 protein: CASSPDGARANTGELFF; CDR3 DNA: TGTGCCAGCAGCCCCGACGGGGCGCGTGCGAACACCGGGGAGCTGTTTTTT
clone size: -; J gene: TRBJ2-7; D gene: -; V gene: TRBV7-9; CDR3 protein: CASSRTSSNSYEQYF; CDR3 DNA: TGTGCCAGCAGCCGGACAAGCAGCAACTCCTACGAGCAGTACTTC
clone size: once; J gene: TRBJ2-3; D gene: -; V gene: TRBV7-9; CDR3 protein: CASSPTSGGTDTQYF; CDR3 DNA: TGTGCCAGCAGCCCAACGTCGGGGGGCACAGATACGCAGTATTTT
clone size: -; J gene: TRBJ2-1; D gene: TRBD2; V gene: TRBV4-1; CDR3 protein: CASSSQSGREQFF; CDR3 DNA: TGCGCCAGCAGCTCCCAGTCCGGGAGGGAGCAGTTCTTC
clone size: -; J gene: TRBJ2-1; D gene: TRBD2; V gene: TRBV29-1; CDR3 protein: CSVDFSGLAFSFF; CDR3 DNA: TGCAGCGTTGACTTCTCGGGACTAGCGTTTTCGTTCTTC
clone size: -; J gene: TRBJ2-7; D gene: -; V gene: TRBV18; CDR3 protein: CASSPPGQEQYF; CDR3 DNA: TGTGCCAGCTCACCCCCTGGCCAAGAGCAGTACTTC
clone size: -; J gene: TRBJ2-1; D gene: TRBD2; V gene: TRBV30; CDR3 protein: CAWSSSGSYEQFF; CDR3 DNA: TGTGCCTGGAGTTCTAGCGGGAGCTATGAGCAGTTCTTC
clone size: -; J gene: TRBJ2-1; D gene: -; V gene: TRBV9; CDR3 protein: CASSVGDYYEQFF; CDR3 DNA: TGTGCCAGCAGCGTAGGAGACTACTATGAGCAGTTCTTC
clone size: -; J gene: TRBJ2-6; D gene: -; V gene: TRBV29-1; CDR3 protein: CSARVTGANVLTF; CDR3 DNA: TGCAGCGCCAGGGTAACTGGGGCCAACGTCCTGACTTTC
clone size: once; J gene: TRBJ2-2; D gene: TRBD1; V gene: TRBV4-1; CDR3 protein: CASSQWSGTANTGELFF; CDR3 DNA: TGCGCCAGCAGCCAGTGGTCCGGGACAGCGAACACCGGGGAGCTGTTTTTT
clone size: -; J gene: TRBJ1-1; D gene: -; V gene: TRBV5-8; CDR3 protein: CASSFRDHSMNTEAFF; CDR3 DNA: TGTGCCAGCAGCTTTCGAGATCATAGCATGAACACTGAAGCTTTCTTT
clone size: once; J gene: TRBJ1-1; D gene: -; V gene: TRBV18; CDR3 protein: CASLSLNTEAFF; CDR3 DNA: TGTGCCAGTTTAAGTTTGAACACTGAAGCTTTCTTT
clone size: -; J gene: TRBJ1-2; D gene: TRBD1; V gene: TRBV27; CDR3 protein: CASSLKVFPQGAYFYGYTF; CDR3 DNA: TGTGCCAGCAGTTTAAAAGTATTCCCACAGGGGGCCTACTTCTATGGCTACACCTTC
clone size: -; J gene: TRBJ1-2; D gene: -; V gene: TRBV21-1; CDR3 protein: CASSKTVTGSRGYTF; CDR3 DNA: TGTGCCAGCAGCAAGACCGTTACGGGGTCGAGAGGCTACACCTTC
clone size: -; J gene: TRBJ2-2; D gene: -; V gene: TRBV27; CDR3 protein: CASSQHGNTGELFF; CDR3 DNA: TGTGCCAGCAGTCAACATGGGAACACCGGGGAGCTGTTTTTT
clone size: -; J gene: TRBJ2-1; D gene: -; V gene: TRBV20-1; CDR3 protein: CSARDRDFYEQFF; CDR3 DNA: TGCAGTGCTAGAGATCGCGATTTCTATGAGCAGTTCTTC
clone size: -; J gene: TRBJ2-7; D gene: -; V gene: TRBV12-5; CDR3 protein: CASGLASGVSSYEQYF; CDR3 DNA: TGTGCTAGTGGTTTGGCGTCCGGGGTATCCTCCTACGAGCAGTACTTC
clone size: -; J gene: TRBJ1-1; D gene: -; V gene: TRBV29-1; CDR3 protein: CSVDTDTEAFF; CDR3 DNA: TGCAGCGTTGACACAGATACTGAAGCTTTCTTT
clone size: -; J gene: TRBJ2-2; D gene: -; V gene: TRBV12-3/TRBV12-4; CDR3 protein: CASTDRNLPTGELFF; CDR3 DNA: TGTGCCAGCACCGACAGGAATCTCCCAACCGGGGAGCTGTTTTTT
clone size: -; J gene: TRBJ2-1; D gene: TRBD2; V gene: TRBV6-2/TRBV6-3; CDR3 protein: CATLQLGLAGALNEQFF; CDR3 DNA: TGTGCCACCCTACAACTTGGACTAGCGGGAGCTTTAAATGAGCAGTTCTTC
clone size: -; J gene: TRBJ2-2; D gene: TRBD1; V gene: TRBV10-2; CDR3 protein: CASSEPRDRGTGELFF; CDR3 DNA: TGCGCCAGCAGTGAGCCGCGGGACAGGGGGACCGGGGAGCTGTTTTTT
clone size: -; J gene: TRBJ2-1; D gene: TRBD2; V gene: TRBV6-2/TRBV6-3; CDR3 protein: CASGRLGRGNEQFF; CDR3 DNA: TGTGCCAGCGGTAGATTGGGGAGGGGAAATGAGCAGTTCTTC
clone size: once; J gene: TRBJ1-2; D gene: -; V gene: TRBV29-1; CDR3 protein: CSVGTMHGYTF; CDR3 DNA: TGCAGCGTCGGGACCATGCATGGCTACACCTTC
clone size: -; J gene: TRBJ1-1; D gene: -; V gene: TRBV27; CDR3 protein: CASMGDMNTEAFF; CDR3 DNA: TGTGCCAGCATGGGCGACATGAACACTGAAGCTTTCTTT
clone size: -; J gene: TRBJ2-1; D gene: -; V gene: TRBV5-1; CDR3 protein: CASSLGGRYEQFF; CDR3 DNA: TGCGCCAGCAGCTTAGGAGGTCGGTATGAGCAGTTCTTC
clone size: -; J gene: TRBJ2-4; D gene: -; V gene: TRBV13; CDR3 protein: CASSLAEGAKNIQYF; CDR3 DNA: TGTGCCAGCAGCTTGGCGGAGGGGGCGAAAAACATTCAGTACTTC
clone size: once; J gene: TRBJ2-5; D gene: -; V gene: TRBV7-2; CDR3 protein: CASSLDYSQETQYF; CDR3 DNA: TGTGCCAGCAGCTTAGATTATAGCCAAGAGACCCAGTACTTC
clone size: -; J gene: TRBJ2-7; D gene: -; V gene: TRBV30; CDR3 protein: CAWIAQSSYEQYF; CDR3 DNA: TGTGCCTGGATCGCGCAAAGCTCCTACGAGCAGTACTTC
clone size: -; J gene: TRBJ1-1; D gene: -; V gene: TRBV6-1; CDR3 protein: CASSAWGGATEAFF; CDR3 DNA: TGTGCCAGCAGTGCCTGGGGGGGGGCAACTGAAGCTTTCTTT
clone size: -; J gene: TRBJ2-3; D gene: -; V gene: TRBV7-9; CDR3 protein: CASSLAAFEDTDTQYF; CDR3 DNA: TGTGCCAGCAGCTTAGCGGCATTTGAGGACACAGATACGCAGTATTTT
clone size: -; J gene: TRBJ1-2; D gene: -; V gene: TRBV4-3; CDR3 protein: CASSQEGFSTAIHYGYTF; CDR3 DNA: TGCGCCAGCAGCCAAGAAGGGTTTAGTACGGCGATTCATTATGGCTACACCTTC
clone size: -; J gene: TRBJ2-7; D gene: -; V gene: TRBV10-2; CDR3 protein: CASSENVDEQYF; CDR3 DNA: TGCGCCAGCAGTGAGAATGTCGACGAGCAGTACTTC
clone size: -; J gene: TRBJ2-3; D gene: -; V gene: TRBV4-1; CDR3 protein: CASSQGLGSTDTQYF; CDR3 DNA: TGCGCCAGCAGCCAAGGTCTAGGGAGCACAGATACGCAGTATTTT
clone size: -; J gene: TRBJ1-5; D gene: TRBD1; V gene: TRBV23-1; CDR3 protein: CATENRGDNQPQHF; CDR3 DNA: TGCGCCACCGAGAACAGGGGAGACAATCAGCCCCAGCATTTT
clone size: -; J gene: TRBJ2-7; D gene: TRBD2; V gene: TRBV3-1; CDR3 protein: CASRDSIAGGGEQYF; CDR3 DNA: TGTGCCAGCAGGGACTCGATAGCGGGAGGCGGCGAGCAGTACTTC
clone size: -; J gene: TRBJ1-1; D gene: TRBD1; V gene: TRBV27; CDR3 protein: CASSLGTGGAGTEAFF; CDR3 DNA: TGTGCCAGCAGTTTAGGGACAGGGGGCGCGGGCACTGAAGCTTTCTTT
clone size: -; J gene: TRBJ1-1; D gene: TRBD1; V gene: TRBV7-9; CDR3 protein: CASISGTGLSF; CDR3 DNA: TGTGCCAGCATCTCCGGGACAGGGCTTTCCTTT
clone size: -; J gene: TRBJ2-7; D gene: TRBD2; V gene: TRBV14; CDR3 protein: CASSLSYAGGLEQYF; CDR3 DNA: TGTGCCAGCAGCCTAAGCTATGCGGGAGGGCTCGAGCAGTACTTC
clone size: few; J gene: TRBJ2-7; D gene: TRBD2; V gene: TRBV4-1; CDR3 protein: CASSQVTSGSYEQYF; CDR3 DNA: TGCGCCAGCAGCCAAGTGACTAGCGGGAGCTACGAGCAGTACTTC
clone size: -; J gene: TRBJ2-7; D gene: -; V gene: TRBV6-5; CDR3 protein: CASKASVRDTYEQYF; CDR3 DNA: TGTGCCAGCAAGGCTAGCGTTAGGGACACCTACGAGCAGTACTTC
clone size: -; J gene: TRBJ2-1; D gene: TRBD2; V gene: TRBV5-1; CDR3 protein: CASGLAGGPYNEQFF; CDR3 DNA: TGCGCCAGCGGACTAGCGGGAGGGCCATATAATGAGCAGTTCTTC